The subject of this entry is one T cell receptor beta chain. Its target antigen remains unknown. No quality values exist for individual bases; no much larger clone is one base distant. TCR beta CDR3 regions were amplified from RNA transcripts. The first round of RT-PCR for the TCR CDR3 was performed with the HTBI primer set and the Qiagen OneStep RT-PCR kit. Libraries were constructed in a second round of multiplex PCR, after which size selection and purification were carried out. Sequencing of the libraries was done on an Illumina HiSeq2000 using paired-end 100 bp reads. As for how the authors treated the data: SOAPnuke was used to process the raw data, throwing out any read that contained adapters or uncalled bases, had a mean Phred below 15, or lacked an exact constant-primer or identifier match. COPE v1.2.5 was used to merge high-quality paired reads, and clonotypes were defined as unique nucleotide sequences. Clonotypes were aligned to IMGT TRBV, TRBD and TRBJ reference segments using MiTCR v1.1. The analysis was restricted to V-J combinations with a frequency above 0.0001, which together covered roughly 99% of the repertoires. The TCS score was defined as F50 (clonal expansion) divided by E x V (chaos), with BLOSUM62-based TCRdist calculated between CDR3 peptides within each V-J. Welch's t-statistics and random forest reduced 500 to 550 V-J features to roughly 13, which were used in a naive Bayes classifier (R e1071). The public reads were reprocessed in TCRdb via fastp at Q25 and MiXCR, keeping in-frame beta chains. Identical CDR3 proteins give one entry, which carries the most common genes and DNA. Clone size and V and J calls follow TCRdb, not the original study. Within this sample are hundreds of thousands of distinct CDR3 sequences, with under 25% of them counted one time only. The top ten constitute approximately 49% of the sample.

The sample originates from a study of T cells in Graves' hyperthyroidism and ophthalmopathy (dated by TCRdb to the late 2010s). Notes on the research overall: Peripheral blood samples were taken at the time of initial diagnosis, prior to any treatment. To identify TCR V-J signatures that set the groups apart, the researchers used a discovery cohort of 90 to 100 patients, made up of 40 to 45 with Graves' ophthalmopathy and some 58 with stable Graves' hyperthyroidism. An independent validation cohort of some 18 hyperthyroidism patients and approximately 15 patients who later progressed to ophthalmopathy tested prospective prediction of ophthalmopathy. The 100 discovery patients were randomly split 7:3 into training and test sets. The study also compared thyroid tissue and blood T-cell repertoires from about six Graves' hyperthyroidism patients. After sampling, hyperthyroidism patients received methimazole starting at 30 mg daily, and ophthalmopathy patients received high-dose intravenous methylprednisolone. TCR Vbeta CDR3 sequencing of fewer than 150 peripheral blood samples (about 45 ophthalmopathy, roughly 74 hyperthyroidism and roughly 17 progressor patients) is reported in the paper.

V loses 6 bases at its end and J loses 4 bases; junction bases beyond the gene matches: 5. Taken from cysteine to phenylalanine, the CDR3 has 13 residues. The sequence is cut down to CDR3 DNA, 39 bases in frame from base 1. The germline V gene sets CDR1 to MNHNS and CDR2 to SASEGT. General conclusions and limits of the study: Most expanded thyroid clonotypes (frequency above 0.001) were also detected in blood, suggesting blood repertoires may reflect thyroid immune responses. In validation, the model predicted progression to ophthalmopathy a median of approximately 6.6 months before onset, with approximately 70% sensitivity and about 75% specificity. Ophthalmopathy was separated from stable hyperthyroidism by a 13 V-J signature model, with about 88% sensitivity and approximately 81% specificity obtained in cross-validation and 80%/75% obtained in testing. No statistical method was used to fix the sample size in advance, and group allocation was not hidden from the investigators.

Ophthalmopathy patients had moderately to severely active disease, Clinical Activity Score of at least 3, NOSPECS grade of at least 4, and duration under 3 months. Patients with uncontrolled infections, other autoimmune diseases, pregnancy or lactation were excluded. Diagnoses were based on clinical symptoms, serum thyroxine and TRAb, thyroid ultrasound and orbital computed tomography. PBMCs were isolated from about 10 ml of fresh peripheral blood by Ficoll-Paque density gradient centrifugation. Total RNA was extracted using Trizol reagent, and RNA quality was assessed on an Agilent 2100 Bioanalyzer.

The specimen sequenced was blood. This TCR derives from a woman aged 70-85 years with Graves' ophthalmopathy. The V and J genes are TRBV6-1 and TRBJ1-2, and 7 junctional nucleotides match TRBD1. The CDR3 region reads CASRVGQTYGYTF. The nucleotide sequence reads TGTGCCAGCAGGGTGGGACAGACCTATGGCTACACCTTC.